This T cell receptor (beta chain) was captured by sequencing in a study of blood T cells in healthy people across ages. Across the study: Capture via template switching afforded approximately one barcoded beta molecule per two T cells.

Through a sample-barcoded 5' primer and a J-beta primer mix, a second PCR was run for roughly 6 to 11 cycles. From the 5' RACE reads, TCRdb called clonotypes with MiXCR, one entry per CDR3 protein. The data contain around 780,000 distinct CDR3 sequences, around three fifths of them singletons. The material sequenced was blood. The sequence was obtained from a middle-aged man in good health.

The CDR3 protein is CASSLSFGAGGGNEQFF. The CDR3 DNA reads as TGTGCCAGCAGCTTAAGTTTCGGAGCGGGAGGAGGGAATGAGCAGTTCTTC. The J gene is TRBJ2-1, the V gene TRBV7-2; TRBD2 aligns across 9 bases. There are 17 residues in the CDR3. Germline V gene lookup returns CDR1 SGHTA and CDR2 FQGNSA. The trim removed 2 bases at V and 7 bases at J, leaving 12 bases unmatched.